The 10 T cell receptor beta chains reported below all come from one sample, sequenced in a study of blood T cell repertoires in COVID-19. TCRdb keeps only in-frame clones here, not all; method: immunoSEQ multiplex PCR. This table holds about 230,000 clones, 84% found once. The sample taken for sequencing was peripheral blood. The receptors were sampled from a man aged 45-65 years with active or convalescent COVID-19.

CDR3 DNA sequence: TGTGCCAGCAGCGACAACAGGGGACTCCTACCATACGAGCAGTACTTC. It yields the protein CASSDNRGLLPYEQYF. This chain connects TRBV11-2 to TRBJ2-7; a possible D gene is TRBD1 (7 bases). Germline V gives CDR1 SGHAT, CDR2 FQNNGV. The CDR3 runs 16 residues. With 5 bases removed from V and 4 bases from J, the gap between germline ends came to 21 bases.

The gene calls are TRBV6-5 and TRBJ1-1, with D maybe TRBD1 (5 bases). Trimming pared 6 bases from V and 3 bases from J, leaving 8 bases between. This CDR3 has 12 residues. Germline CDR1 MNHEY, CDR2 SVGAGI. CDR3 sequence: CASRGGDTEAFF. CDR3 sequence (DNA): TGTGCCAGCAGGGGAGGGGACACTGAAGCTTTCTTT.

This sequence joins TRBV7-9 and TRBJ1-2; D may be TRBD1 (6 bases). Germline V lookup: CDR1 SEHNR, CDR2 FQNEAQ (reference sequence). V was clipped by 0 bases and J by 0 bases, with 11 bases between them. The CDR3 loop spans 16 amino acids. The CDR3 coding sequence is TGTGCCAGCAGCTTAGCGCGGGCAGGGGCTAACTATGGCTACACCTTC. Protein sequence: CASSLARAGANYGYTF.

This rearrangement joins TRBV28 to TRBJ2-1; D is undetermined. The CDR3 has 16 amino acids. The V gene's germline CDR1 is MDHEN and CDR2 SYDVKM. Trimming removed 5 bases from V and 2 bases from J, with 16 bases in between. In DNA form, the CDR3 reads TGTGCCAGCAGTCAACCTCCTCCGGTGACCTACAATGAGCAGTTCTTC. Translation: CASSQPPPVTYNEQFF.

In regard to this clone: Other DNA sequences in this specimen translate into the identical CDR3. The rearrangement joins TRBV19 to TRBJ2-1; 11 nucleotides match TRBD2. J gave up 7 bases and V 6 bases, and 23 bases lay outside the gene matches. The CDR3 has 20 residues. CDR1 is LNHDA, CDR2 SQIVND, per germline (reference sequence). CDR3 amino acids: CASSPYGTGSSGGPGNEQFF. The CDR3 nucleotides read TGTGCCAGTAGCCCTTACGGGACAGGGTCTAGCGGGGGGCCGGGGAATGAGCAGTTCTTC.

The rearrangement links TRBV5-5 to TRBJ1-1, with D hard to call. This CDR3 region has 14 residues. Looked up from germline, CDR1 is SGHKS and CDR2 is YYEKEE (reference sequence). V lost 2 bases and J 4 bases, leaving 12 bases between the germline ends. CDR3 region: CASSLMPEGTEAFF. For the CDR3, the DNA is TGTGCCAGCAGCTTAATGCCTGAGGGCACTGAAGCTTTCTTT.

This chain joins TRBV5-6 and TRBJ1-5; D is unresolved. There are 16 residues in the CDR3. Germline V gene lookup returns CDR1 SGHDT and CDR2 YYEEEE. Trimming took off 5 bases at V and 0 bases at J, with 15 bases between the two ends. This CDR3 is CASSSLREYSNQPQHF. The CDR3 region has the DNA TGTGCCAGCAGTTCGCTCCGGGAGTATAGCAATCAGCCCCAGCATTTT. Together with reference TRBV5-6 and TRBJ1-5, the CDR3 gives the full variable domain: DAGVTQSPTHLIKTRGQQVTLRCSPKSGHDTVSWYQQALGQGPQFIFQYYEEEERQRGNFPDRFSGHQFPNYSSELNVNALLLGDSALYLCASSSLREYSNQPQHFGDGTRLSIL.

As for this clone: Other nucleotide sequences in the sample specify the same CDR3. The chain combines TRBV7-2 with TRBJ2-3; the D gene is possibly TRBD2 (6 bases). There are 14 residues in the CDR3. CDR1 and CDR2 from the germline V gene are SGHTA and FQGNSA. Trimming cost V 1 base and J 2 bases, with 7 bases left between them. CDR3 sequence reads: CASSLGTTTDTQYF. CDR3 nucleotides: TGTGCCAGCAGCTTAGGGACTACCACAGATACGCAGTATTTT.

This clone was counted a single time. This chain links TRBV7-9 with TRBJ1-4; the match to TRBD1 covers 9 bases. Germline CDR1 reads SEHNR; CDR2 reads FQNEAQ (reference sequence). V lost 7 bases to trimming and J lost 12 bases; unmatched junction nucleotides: 9. The length of the CDR3 is 13 residues. CDR3 sequence (DNA): TGTGCCAGCACCAACGGGGACAGGGACGAACTGTTTTTT. Translation: CASTNGDRDELFF. Combining the CDR3 with reference TRBV7-9 and TRBJ1-4 gives the whole variable domain DTGVSQNPRHKITKRGQNVTFRCDPISEHNRLYWYRQTLGQGPEFLTYFQNEAQLEKSRLLSDRFSAERPKGSFSTLEIQRTEQGDSAMYLCASTNGDRDELFFGSGTQLSVL.

This clone was seen once. This chain joins TRBV5-4 and TRBJ2-5, with TRBD2 matching 9 bases. The CDR3 spans 15 residues. After removal of 3 bases from V and 2 bases from J, the junction contained 5 bases not matched to a gene. Germline V gives CDR1 SGHNT, CDR2 YYREEE (reference sequence). For the CDR3, the DNA is TGTGCCAGCAGCTCGGGGCTAGCGGGGCAAGAGACCCAGTACTTC. Amino acid sequence: CASSSGLAGQETQYF.